Listed below are T cell receptor beta chains from one sample, sequenced in a study of early T cells in non-severe SARS-CoV-2 infection. A single record per CDR3 protein comes from TCRdb applying MiXCR to the 5' RACE reads. The repertoire holds under 100,000 distinct CDR3 sequences, with roughly an eighth as singletons. The sequencing input was whole blood. These TCRs come from an adult who was a healthcare worker with PCR-confirmed SARS-CoV-2 infection or an uninfected control (not recorded which). Both conserved end residues are part of each CDR3. Each record gives: D gene, clone size, J gene, V gene, CDR3 DNA, CDR3 protein. A D gene is named only where the DNA matches it firmly. Expanded clones are given a class, and other clones once, few, many or no size at all.

d_call: NA; clone_size: many; j_call: TRBJ1-5; v_call: TRBV4-2; cdr3_nt: TGTGCCAGCAGCCAAGGCCGAGGGGATGGCAATCAGCCCCAGCATTTT; cdr3_aa: CASSQGRGDGNQPQHF
d_call: NA; clone_size: few; j_call: TRBJ1-1; v_call: TRBV4-3; cdr3_nt: TGCGCCAGCAGCCAAGATAGACAGCTGAACACTGAAGCTTTCTTT; cdr3_aa: CASSQDRQLNTEAFF
d_call: NA; clone_size: NA; j_call: TRBJ1-2; v_call: TRBV20-1; cdr3_nt: TGCAGTGCTAGAGAGGGTTGGGGACCTAACTATGGCTACACCTTC; cdr3_aa: CSAREGWGPNYGYTF
d_call: NA; clone_size: many; j_call: TRBJ2-5; v_call: TRBV29-1; cdr3_nt: TGCAGCGTTGATACCGTAGGGCCCGGGAGCGAGACCCAGTACTTC; cdr3_aa: CSVDTVGPGSETQYF
d_call: TRBD1; clone_size: NA; j_call: TRBJ2-3; v_call: TRBV20-1; cdr3_nt: TGCAGTGCTAGAGATGGCACAGGGGGCACAGATACGCAGTATTTT; cdr3_aa: CSARDGTGGTDTQYF
d_call: NA; clone_size: many; j_call: TRBJ2-1; v_call: TRBV7-2; cdr3_nt: TGTGCCAGCAGCCCGTTACTACGTGTAGGGTGGAATGAGCAGTTCTTC; cdr3_aa: CASSPLLRVGWNEQFF
d_call: NA; clone_size: NA; j_call: TRBJ2-7; v_call: TRBV7-9; cdr3_nt: TGTGCCAGCAGCTCCCCATTGGGCGCAAGCTCCTACGAGCAGTACTTC; cdr3_aa: CASSSPLGASSYEQYF
d_call: TRBD2; clone_size: many; j_call: TRBJ2-3; v_call: TRBV5-1; cdr3_nt: TGCGCCAGCAGACCGCTAGCGGGCACAGATACGCAGTATTTT; cdr3_aa: CASRPLAGTDTQYF
d_call: NA; clone_size: few; j_call: TRBJ1-1; v_call: TRBV27; cdr3_nt: TGTGCCAGCAGTTTCTCCGATTTGGACGAAGCTTTCTTT; cdr3_aa: CASSFSDLDEAFF
d_call: NA; clone_size: NA; j_call: TRBJ2-7; v_call: TRBV6-5; cdr3_nt: TGTGCCAGCAGTTACTCCCGGGGGTTGTCCTCCTACGGGCAGTACTTC; cdr3_aa: CASSYSRGLSSYGQYF
d_call: NA; clone_size: few; j_call: TRBJ1-2; v_call: TRBV6-6; cdr3_nt: TGTGCCAGCGACCCCACCCGGGGGAGAGTCTACACCTTC; cdr3_aa: CASDPTRGRVYTF
d_call: TRBD2; clone_size: few; j_call: TRBJ2-1; v_call: TRBV18; cdr3_nt: TGTGCCAGCTCACCTGTACCGGGACTAGCGGCGCGTTCCTCCTACAATGAGCAGTTCTTC; cdr3_aa: CASSPVPGLAARSSYNEQFF
d_call: NA; clone_size: few; j_call: TRBJ1-2; v_call: TRBV7-9; cdr3_nt: TGTGCCAGCAGCTTGGTGGCAGCCGACTATGGCTACACCTTC; cdr3_aa: CASSLVAADYGYTF
d_call: NA; clone_size: few; j_call: TRBJ1-1; v_call: TRBV10-1; cdr3_nt: TGCGCCAGCAAAGGGGCCATGAACACTGAAGCTTTCTTT; cdr3_aa: CASKGAMNTEAFF
d_call: TRBD1; clone_size: few; j_call: TRBJ2-4; v_call: TRBV3-1; cdr3_nt: TGTGCCAGCAGCAATCCCGGGACAGGGGCCGGAGCCAAAAACATTCAGTACTTC; cdr3_aa: CASSNPGTGAGAKNIQYF
d_call: NA; clone_size: many; j_call: TRBJ1-5; v_call: TRBV12-3/TRBV12-4; cdr3_nt: TGTGCCAGCAGCAGATCCCCCGATAGCAATCAGCCCCAGCATTTT; cdr3_aa: CASSRSPDSNQPQHF
d_call: NA; clone_size: NA; j_call: TRBJ2-7; v_call: TRBV21-1; cdr3_nt: TGTGCCAGCAGCAAATATGAGGGATCCTACGAGCAGTACTTC; cdr3_aa: CASSKYEGSYEQYF
d_call: TRBD1; clone_size: few; j_call: TRBJ2-1; v_call: TRBV2; cdr3_nt: TGTGCCAGCAGTGGGACAGGGTTCGACAATGAGCAGTTCTTC; cdr3_aa: CASSGTGFDNEQFF